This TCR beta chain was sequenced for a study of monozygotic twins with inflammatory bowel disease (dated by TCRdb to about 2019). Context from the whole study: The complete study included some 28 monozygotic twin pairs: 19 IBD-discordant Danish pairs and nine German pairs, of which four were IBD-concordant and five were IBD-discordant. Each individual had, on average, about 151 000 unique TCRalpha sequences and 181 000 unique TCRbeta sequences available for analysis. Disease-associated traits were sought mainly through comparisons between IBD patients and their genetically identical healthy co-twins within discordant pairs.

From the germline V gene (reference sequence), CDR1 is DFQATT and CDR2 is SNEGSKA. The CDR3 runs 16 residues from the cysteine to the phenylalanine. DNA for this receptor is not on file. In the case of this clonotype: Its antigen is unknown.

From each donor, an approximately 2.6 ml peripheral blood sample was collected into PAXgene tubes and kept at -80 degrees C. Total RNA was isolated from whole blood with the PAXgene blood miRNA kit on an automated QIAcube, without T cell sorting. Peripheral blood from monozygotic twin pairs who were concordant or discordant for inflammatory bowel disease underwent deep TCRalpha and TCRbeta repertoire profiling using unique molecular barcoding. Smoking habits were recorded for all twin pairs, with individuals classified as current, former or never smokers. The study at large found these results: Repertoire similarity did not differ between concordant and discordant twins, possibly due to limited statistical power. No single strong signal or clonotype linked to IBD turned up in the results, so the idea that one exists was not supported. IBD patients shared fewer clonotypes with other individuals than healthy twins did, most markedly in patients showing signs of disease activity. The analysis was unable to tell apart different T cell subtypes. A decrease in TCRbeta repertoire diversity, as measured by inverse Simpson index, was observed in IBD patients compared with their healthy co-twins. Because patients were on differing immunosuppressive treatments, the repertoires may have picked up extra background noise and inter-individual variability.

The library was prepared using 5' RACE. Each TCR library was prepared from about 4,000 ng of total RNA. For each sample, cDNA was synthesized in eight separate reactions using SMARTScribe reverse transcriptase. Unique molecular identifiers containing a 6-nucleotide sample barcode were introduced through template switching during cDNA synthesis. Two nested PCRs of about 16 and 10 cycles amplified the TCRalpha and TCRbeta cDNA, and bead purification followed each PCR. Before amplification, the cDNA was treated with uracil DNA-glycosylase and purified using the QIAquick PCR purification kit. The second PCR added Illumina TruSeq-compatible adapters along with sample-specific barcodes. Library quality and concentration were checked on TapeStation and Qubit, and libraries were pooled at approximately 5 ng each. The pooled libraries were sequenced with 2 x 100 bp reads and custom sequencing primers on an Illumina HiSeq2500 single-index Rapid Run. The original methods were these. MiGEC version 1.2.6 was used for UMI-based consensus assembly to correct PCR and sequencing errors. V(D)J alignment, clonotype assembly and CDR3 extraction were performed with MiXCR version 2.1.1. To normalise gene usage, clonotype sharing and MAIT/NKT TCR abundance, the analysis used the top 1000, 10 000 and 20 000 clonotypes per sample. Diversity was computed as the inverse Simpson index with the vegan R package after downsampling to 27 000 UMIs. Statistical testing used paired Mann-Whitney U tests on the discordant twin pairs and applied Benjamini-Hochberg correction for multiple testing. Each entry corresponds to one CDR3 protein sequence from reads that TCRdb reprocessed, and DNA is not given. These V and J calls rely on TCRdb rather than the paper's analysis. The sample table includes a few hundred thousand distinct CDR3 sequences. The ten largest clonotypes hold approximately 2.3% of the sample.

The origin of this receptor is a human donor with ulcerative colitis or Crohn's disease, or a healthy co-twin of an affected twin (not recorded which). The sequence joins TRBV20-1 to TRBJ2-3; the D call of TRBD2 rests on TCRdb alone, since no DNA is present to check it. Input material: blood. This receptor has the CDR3 CSARDLAGAHINTQYF.